This TCR beta chain is drawn from a study of beta chain features in type 1 diabetes. At the level of the study: Sorted cells from all samples, numbering about 100,000,000, were examined.

Points on this clone: The antigen is unknown.

Overall study results and limits: Type 1 diabetes patients had TCRB CDR3s that were shorter (moderately but significantly so) in all four CD4+ subsets. Patients with type 1 diabetes carried fewer insertions and had more deletions at their VDJ junctions.

The germline V gene encodes CDR1 SGHTS and CDR2 YDEGEE. CDR3 length: 11 amino acids. V lost 9 bases and J lost 1, with 7 bases in between. The authors took one heparinised blood draw, averaging approximately 120 mL, from each donor. Cell sorting via CD45RO/CCR7/CD25/CD127/CD95/CD27 was performed to obtain CD4+ naive, central memory, regulatory and stem cell-like memory cells. Sequenced material consisted of expressed TCRB transcripts (all of the isolated RNA was reverse transcribed). Data came from immunoSEQ multiplex PCR; TCRdb stores just in-frame clones and leaves some out. The data hold about 22,000 clones, with around three fifths observed a single time.

The V gene is TRBV5-8, the J gene TRBJ1-1, with D maybe TRBD1 (5 bases). The clonotype comes from a man aged 18-30 years with type 1 diabetes. What was sequenced was stem cell memory CD4+ T cells from blood. The CDR3 sequence is CAIDRNTEAFF. DNA of the CDR3: TGTGCCATTGACAGGAACACTGAAGCTTTCTTT. Full variable domain (rest looked up from reference TRBV5-8 and TRBJ1-1): EAGVTQSPTHLIKTRGQQATLRCSPISGHTSVYWYQQALGLGLQFLLWYDEGEERNRGNFPPRFSGRQFPNYSSELNVNALELEDSALYLCAIDRNTEAFFGQGTRLTVV.